Presented here are 31 T cell receptor beta chains from one specimen sequenced in a study of blood T cell repertoires in COVID-19. Profiling relied on immunoSEQ multiplex PCR, and the TCRdb table lists in-frame clones only, not all of them. The table lists roughly 25,000 clones, roughly 90% of them singletons. Material: peripheral blood. Source of these receptors: a human donor in a cohort sampled during active COVID-19.

The V and J genes are TRBV5-1 and TRBJ2-1; the match to TRBD2 covers 16 bases. The V segment lost 3 bases and the J segment 3 bases; nucleotides outside the gene matches: 12. CDR1 and CDR2 (germline): SGHRS, YFSETQ. This CDR3 spans 20 amino acids. CDR3 bases: TGCGCCAGCAGCTCGCTACCCGGGACTAGCGGGGGGGCAGACTACAATGAGCAGTTCTTC. This translates into CASSSLPGTSGGADYNEQFF. The full variable domain, completed using reference TRBV5-1 and TRBJ2-1, is KAGVTQTPRYLIKTRGQQVTLSCSPISGHRSVSWYQQTPGQGLQFLFEYFSETQRNKGNFPGRFSGRQFSNSRSEMNVSTLELGDSALYLCASSSLPGTSGGADYNEQFFGPGTRLTVL.

The chain employs TRBV7-9 and TRBJ2-7, with TRBD1 matching 9 bases. The V and J ends lost 4 bases and 5 bases, in that order; junction bases with no gene match: 12. This CDR3 spans 16 amino acids. CDR1 is SEHNR, CDR2 FQNEAQ, per germline (reference sequence). DNA of the CDR3: TGTGCCAGCAGCTCGTGGGGGGGGACAGGGACCAACGAGCAGTACTTC. Protein sequence: CASSSWGGTGTNEQYF. The variable domain in full, completed from reference TRBV7-9 and TRBJ2-7, reads DTGVSQNPRHKITKRGQNVTFRCDPISEHNRLYWYRQTLGQGPEFLTYFQNEAQLEKSRLLSDRFSAERPKGSFSTLEIQRTEQGDSAMYLCASSSWGGTGTNEQYFGPGTRLTVT.

The rearrangement joins TRBV5-1 to TRBJ2-1; 9 positions agree with TRBD1. V was pared by 4 bases and J by 9 bases, with 2 bases of the junction left unmatched. Germline CDR1 SGHRS, CDR2 YFSETQ. The CDR3 has 12 amino acids. Here the CDR3 DNA reads TGCGCCAGCAGCACGGGACAGGGTGAGCAGTTCTTC. The encoded protein is CASSTGQGEQFF.

The chain couples TRBV5-1 to TRBJ1-1; tentative D call: TRBD1 (5 bases). Germline CDR1 is SGHRS and CDR2 is YFSETQ. Trimming pared 0 bases from V and 0 bases from J, leaving 12 bases between. The CDR3 is made up of 16 amino acids. The DNA of the CDR3 is TGCGCCAGCAGCTTGGTGTATCGGGGGGTGAACACTGAAGCTTTCTTT. Translation: CASSLVYRGVNTEAFF.

This clone was detected once. At one of its ends the junction is not consistent with the germline gene, which may arise from a read error. The chain recombines TRBV2 with TRBJ2-1; D is uncertain. The CDR3 runs 13 residues. CDR1 and CDR2 from the germline V gene are SNHLY and FYNNEI. This CDR3 reads CASSEPTPNQQFF. The CDR3 DNA reads TGTGCCAGCAGTGAACCGACACCCAATCAGCAGTTCTTC.

This clone was picked up a small number of times. V gene TRBV10-2 combines with J gene TRBJ2-5, with a tentative D call TRBD1 (6 bases). The CDR3 contains 16 residues. V was pared by 0 bases and J by 4 bases, with 15 bases between. Germline lookup yields CDR1 WSHSY and CDR2 SAAADI. Written as DNA, the CDR3 is TGCGCCAGCAGTGAGTCGGAGACAGGAGGAGGAGAGACCCAGTACTTC. It codes for CASSESETGGGETQYF.

The chain employs TRBV4-2 and TRBJ2-3, with D possibly matching TRBD2 (6 bases). The germline gives CDR1 LGHNA, CDR2 YNFKEQ. Between the trimmed V and J ends, which lost 1 base and 2 bases, there was a span of 10 bases. CDR3 length equals 15 residues. In nucleotides, the CDR3 is TGTGCCAGCAGCCAAGTGGGGGGAAACACAGATACGCAGTATTTT. The encoded protein is CASSQVGGNTDTQYF.

V is TRBV18 and J is TRBJ1-2; D is unclear. The CDR3 consists of 16 residues. Germline CDR1 and CDR2: KGHSH and LQKENI. With 5 bases removed from V and 8 bases from J, the gap between germline ends came to 24 bases. CDR3 residues: CASSATPWTEGVGYTF. CDR3 DNA: TGTGCCAGCTCAGCCACGCCCTGGACGGAGGGTGTGGGCTACACCTTC.

This chain connects TRBV7-2 to TRBJ2-5, with 11 bases fitting TRBD2. Trimming cost V 5 bases and J 5 bases; bases outside gene matches: 10. Germline V gene sequence: CDR1 SGHTA, CDR2 FQGNSA. The CDR3 spans 16 residues. The CDR3 is CASSPGIAGGWETQYF. CDR3 DNA sequence: TGTGCCAGCAGCCCCGGGATAGCGGGGGGGTGGGAGACCCAGTACTTC.

The chain carries TRBV7-9 and TRBJ1-3; possibly TRBD1 for D (6 bases). CDR1 is SEHNR and CDR2 is FQNEAQ in the germline V gene (reference sequence). Trimming removed 5 bases at V and 4 bases at J, with 15 bases between. CDR3 size: 15 residues. Here the CDR3 DNA reads TGTGCCAGCAGCCCCGGGACATCGGCGGGAAACACCATATATTTT. Translation: CASSPGTSAGNTIYF.

J is TRBJ2-1 and V is TRBV4-2; no clear D gene. Per the germline V gene, CDR1 is LGHNA and CDR2 is YNFKEQ. V lost 0 bases and J 5 bases, leaving 11 bases between the germline ends. CDR3 size: 15 residues. Here the CDR3 reads CASSQDPSANNEQFF. The DNA of the CDR3 is TGTGCCAGCAGCCAAGATCCCAGCGCTAACAATGAGCAGTTCTTC.

The rearrangement uses TRBV5-1 and TRBJ2-1; 7 bases line up with TRBD1. The junction had 4 bases not matched to a gene; V was cut back by 4 bases and J by 0 bases. The CDR3 is 15 amino acids. Germline loops: CDR1 SGHRS, CDR2 YFSETQ. CDR3 DNA sequence: TGCGCCAGCAGCACAGGGACAGACTCCTACAATGAGCAGTTCTTC. Translated: CASSTGTDSYNEQFF.

This clone was detected only once. The genes are TRBV6-5 and TRBJ1-1; D might be TRBD1 (6 bases). The CDR3 length is 15 residues. V was trimmed by 5 bases and J by 9 bases, leaving 22 bases between them. The germline V gene encodes CDR1 MNHEY and CDR2 SVGAGI. In DNA form, the CDR3 reads TGTGCCAGCAGTACCGGACAGACAGCCTCGGGGAAAGCTTTCTTT. Protein sequence: CASSTGQTASGKAFF.

The V gene is TRBV7-8, the J gene TRBJ1-6; D not resolved. V was shortened by 6 bases and J by 8 bases, with 17 bases between the two germline ends. Germline CDR1 reads SGHVS; CDR2 reads FQNEAQ. The CDR3 has 15 residues. Here the CDR3 reads CASSNREPHHSPLHF. For the CDR3, the DNA is TGTGCCAGCAGTAACCGGGAACCACATCATTCACCCCTCCACTTT.

This chain joins TRBV18 and TRBJ2-2; 9 nucleotides agree with TRBD1. Germline-derived CDR1 and CDR2 are KGHSH and LQKENI. V gave up 4 bases and J gave up 4 bases; unmatched junction bases: 10. The CDR3 is made up of 17 amino acids. CDR3 DNA: TGTGCCAGCTCACACGGACAGGGGAGGATAGGCACCGGGGAGCTGTTTTTT. Translation: CASSHGQGRIGTGELFF. The full variable domain, with the rest looked up from reference TRBV18 and TRBJ2-2, is NAGVMQNPRHLVRRRGQEARLRCSPMKGHSHVYWYRQLPEEGLKFMVYLQKENIIDESGMPKERFSAEFPKEGPSILRIQQVVRGDSAAYFCASSHGQGRIGTGELFFGEGSRLTVL.

This chain uses TRBV5-1 with TRBJ2-2; D might be TRBD2 (7 bases). The germline CDR1 and CDR2 sequences are SGHRS and YFSETQ. The CDR3 sequence is 15 residues long. Trimming shortened V by 2 bases and J by 4 bases, and 12 bases separated the two germline ends. CDR3: CASSFDGGRTGELFF. The CDR3 DNA sequence: TGCGCCAGCAGCTTTGACGGGGGGCGCACCGGGGAGCTGTTTTTT.

The rearrangement uses TRBV11-2 and TRBJ2-1; TRBD1 matches at 7 bases. V was clipped by 2 bases and J by 4 bases; unmatched bases: 5. Germline CDR1 reads SGHAT; CDR2 reads FQNNGV. This CDR3 region has 15 residues. In nucleotides, the CDR3 is TGTGCCAGCAGCTTAAACAGGGGCCAATACAATGAGCAGTTCTTC. It specifies CASSLNRGQYNEQFF. Filled out from reference TRBV11-2 and TRBJ2-1, the complete variable domain reads EAGVAQSPRYKIIEKRQSVAFWCNPISGHATLYWYQQILGQGPKLLIQFQNNGVVDDSQLPKDRFSAERLKGVDSTLKIQPAKLEDSAVYLCASSLNRGQYNEQFFGPGTRLTVL.

The genes are TRBV27 and TRBJ1-4; D uncertain. Trimming pared 9 bases from V and 10 bases from J, leaving 12 bases between. Germline CDR1 MNHEY, CDR2 SMNVEV (reference sequence). This CDR3 comprises 11 residues. The CDR3 spells CASYYSGKLFF. In nucleotides, the CDR3 is TGTGCCAGTTATTATAGTGGAAAACTGTTTTTT.

The chain uses TRBV12-5 and TRBJ1-2; 7 nucleotides agree with TRBD1. V dropped 1 base and J dropped 7; count of bases not matched to a gene: 6. CDR3 length: 14 amino acids. The germline CDR1 and CDR2 sequences are LGHNT and FRNRAP. The CDR3 nucleotides read TGTGCTAGTGGTTTGGGACAGGGTTTAGGTGGCTACACCTTC. This codes for CASGLGQGLGGYTF.

The rearrangement links TRBV5-1 to TRBJ1-4, with a tentative D call TRBD1 (5 bases). The CDR3 is 12 residues long. V shed 2 bases and J shed 7 bases, with 6 bases lying between them. The germline V gene has CDR1 SGHRS and CDR2 YFSETQ. Written as DNA, the CDR3 is TGCGCCAGCAGCTTAACAGGTGAAAAACTGTTTTTT. Protein: CASSLTGEKLFF.

The gene calls are TRBV5-1 and TRBJ2-1, with TRBD1 identical over 7 bases. The CDR3 runs to 15 residues. V shed 4 bases and J 10 bases; nucleotides not matched to a gene: 14. Germline V CDR1 and CDR2: SGHRS, YFSETQ. The CDR3 DNA sequence: TGCGCCAGCAGCCCTGACAGGGACATATCAGGAGAGCAGTTCTTC. This sequence encodes CASSPDRDISGEQFF.

The chain carries TRBV5-6 and TRBJ1-5; 9 bases are shared with TRBD1. Germline CDR1 SGHDT, CDR2 YYEEEE. There are 15 residues in the CDR3. V lost 1 base and J lost 7; bases outside the gene matches: 6. Here the CDR3 reads CASSLLGQGFQPQHF. The CDR3 DNA sequence: TGTGCCAGCAGCTTGCTGGGACAGGGTTTCCAGCCCCAGCATTTT.

As concerns this clone: The junction shows a germline mismatch at one end, possibly a read error. The chain couples TRBV6-6 to TRBJ1-1; possibly TRBD1 for D (6 bases). From germline, CDR1 is MNHNY and CDR2 SVGAGI (reference sequence). This CDR3 region has 13 residues. DNA for the CDR3: TGTGCCAGCAGTTCCAAGGGGACACTCTGGGGTCTCTTT. Translated, it gives CASSSKGTLWGLF.

In this sample, this clone turned up once. The CDR3 sequence is CASRQQGRTFF. DNA for the CDR3: TGTGCCAGCAGGCAACAGGGGAGAACTTTCTTT. The V gene is TRBV12-3 or TRBV12-4, the J gene TRBJ1-1; 7 bases are shared with TRBD1. The CDR3 is 11 residues long. The V gene end was trimmed by 6 bases and the J gene end by 12 bases; junction bases not matched to a gene: 7.

The chain couples TRBV6-5 to TRBJ2-7, with TRBD1 identical over 8 bases. The CDR3 covers 13 residues. Germline V CDR1 and CDR2: MNHEY, SVGAGI. Losses at the gene ends were 8 bases for V and 4 bases for J; bases not matched to a gene: 7. The DNA of the CDR3 is TGTGCCAGCCGGACAGGGAAAAATTACGAGCAGTACGTC. This sequence encodes CASRTGKNYEQYV.

This clone showed up just once. The genes are TRBV7-2 and TRBJ2-1; TRBD2 aligns across 9 bases. Germline values: CDR1 SGHTA, CDR2 FQGNSA. J was trimmed by 6 bases and V by 4 bases; bases with no gene match: 7. CDR3 length equals 15 residues. CDR3 region: CASSSDGRGGNEQFF. The CDR3 DNA reads as TGTGCCAGCAGCTCAGATGGGCGGGGGGGCAATGAGCAGTTCTTC.

This clone was counted once. The rearrangement joins TRBV5-1 to TRBJ2-3; 8 bases fit TRBD1. The CDR3 has 15 amino acids. Germline loops: CDR1 SGHRS, CDR2 YFSETQ. V gave up 4 bases and J gave up 5 bases; unmatched junction bases: 9. The CDR3 sequence is CASSPSTGVVDTQYF. Here the CDR3 DNA reads TGCGCCAGCAGCCCCTCGACAGGGGTCGTAGATACGCAGTATTTT.

This chain links TRBV7-9 with TRBJ2-2, with a tentative D call TRBD1 (6 bases). The CDR3 totals 14 residues. Looked up from germline, CDR1 is SEHNR and CDR2 is FQNEAQ (reference sequence). Trimming pared 3 bases from V and 1 base from J, leaving 6 bases between. CDR3 in amino acids: CASSLGQNTGELFF. For the CDR3, the DNA is TGTGCCAGCAGCTTGGGACAGAACACCGGGGAGCTGTTTTTT.

The chain carries TRBV6-6 and TRBJ2-3; the match to TRBD2 covers 10 bases. The CDR3 length is 15 residues. Germline CDR1 reads MNHNY; CDR2 reads SVGAGI (reference sequence). Germline trimming cut 3 bases from V and 1 base from J; bases unmatched to any gene: 1. CDR3 DNA sequence: TGTGCCAGCAGTTATACTAGCGGGGGCACAGATACGCAGTATTTT. Translating gives CASSYTSGGTDTQYF.

This chain connects TRBV11-2 to TRBJ1-1; D unresolved. Germline CDR1 and CDR2: SGHAT and FQNNGV. This CDR3 has 17 residues. The V gene lost 2 bases and the J gene lost 4 bases, with 20 bases spanning the gap. CDR3 DNA sequence: TGTGCCAGCAGCTTACGGCGGAGGGTCGTGTATGGCACTGAAGCTTTCTTT. It codes for CASSLRRRVVYGTEAFF.

This rearrangement joins TRBV10-3 to TRBJ2-1; no clear D. Germline values: CDR1 ENHRY, CDR2 SYGVKD. The CDR3 is 14 residues long. V was pared by 7 bases and J by 0 bases, with 10 bases between. CDR3 loop: CAIKEAGSYNEQFF. CDR3 DNA: TGTGCCATCAAAGAGGCCGGCTCCTACAATGAGCAGTTCTTC.